One and the same sample provided the 21 T cell receptor beta chains below, sequenced in a study of vaccination and CD4 T cells after COVID-19 (dated by TCRdb to the early 2020s). The protocol used for the library was PCR. The sequencer was an Illumina iSeq 100. At the Johns Hopkins FTIC core, DNA from the cultured CD4+ T cells underwent TCR sequencing with the Oncomine TCR Beta short-read assay. TCRdb applied fastp at Q25 and MiXCR to the public reads, then kept only in-frame beta chains. Identical CDR3 protein sequences are pooled into one entry, listed with their most common genes and DNA. The sample table shows just under 20,000 distinct CDR3 sequences, and about 40% are seen once. Approximately 26% of the sample is in the top ten clones. In light of the paper, this sample's treatment or condition label describes: approximately nine-day PBMC culture with coronavirus spike peptide pools or control peptides (ViraFEST assay).

Which antigens these TCRs recognize remains unknown. Material: CD4+ T cells from blood, cultured in vitro, obtained before SARS-CoV-2 vaccination. These receptors were obtained from a human donor who had recovered from COVID-19.

This clonotype turned up a few times. V and J are TRBV20-1 and TRBJ2-7, with 11 positions matching TRBD2. CDR1 is DFQATT, CDR2 SNEGSKA, per germline (reference sequence). The junction had 4 bases not matched to a gene; V was cut back by 2 bases and J by 4 bases. This CDR3 comprises 14 residues. The CDR3 sequence is CSARSSSGRYEQYF. DNA for the CDR3: TGCAGTGCTAGATCGTCTAGCGGGAGGTACGAGCAGTACTTC.

V is TRBV28 and J is TRBJ1-1; TRBD1 might be the D (5 bases). Germline CDR1 MDHEN, CDR2 SYDVKM. The CDR3 runs to 12 residues. Trimming pared 5 bases from V and 7 bases from J, leaving 11 bases between. CDR3 in amino acids: CASSTGLGEAFF. The CDR3 nucleotides read TGTGCCAGCAGTACGGGACTCGGTGAAGCTTTCTTT. Filled out from reference TRBV28 and TRBJ1-1, the complete variable domain reads DVKVTQSSRYLVKRTGEKVFLECVQDMDHENMFWYRQDPGLGLRLIYFSYDVKMKEKGDIPEGYSVSREKKERFSLILESASTNQTSMYLCASSTGLGEAFFGQGTRLTVV.

The V call is TRBV12-3 or TRBV12-4, the J call TRBJ2-1; D perhaps matches TRBD1 (5 bases). V lost 0 bases, J lost 6 bases, and 12 bases lay in between. This CDR3 is built from 15 residues. CDR3 sequence reads: CASSLALGQGNEQFF. CDR3 nucleotides: TGTGCCAGCAGTTTAGCGCTAGGACAAGGCAATGAGCAGTTCTTC.

CDR3 residues: CSVESDREKAFF. CDR3 nucleotides: TGCAGCGTTGAATCGGACAGGGAGAAAGCTTTCTTT. The rearrangement joins TRBV29-1 to TRBJ1-1; TRBD1 matches at 8 bases. The J segment lost 9 bases and the V segment lost 2 bases, leaving 5 bases of the junction unmatched. Germline loops: CDR1 SQVTM, CDR2 ANQGSEA. This CDR3 spans 12 amino acids. Full variable domain (remainder filled in from reference TRBV29-1 and TRBJ1-1): SAVISQKPSRDICQRGTSLTIQCQVDSQVTMMFWYRQQPGQSLTLIATANQGSEATYESGFVIDKFPISRPNLTFSTLTVSNMSPEDSSIYLCSVESDREKAFFGQGTRLTVV.

The chain joins TRBV7-2 to TRBJ1-2; D is perhaps TRBD1 (6 bases). Germline values: CDR1 SGHTA, CDR2 FQGNSA. This CDR3 contains 14 residues. The V end was cut by 5 bases, the J end by 6 bases, with 16 bases between. CDR3 sequence: CASSQIGGADGYTF. CDR3 bases: TGTGCCAGCAGCCAAATCGGGGGGGCGGATGGCTACACCTTC.

The rearrangement joins TRBV25-1 to TRBJ1-2; TRBD1 matches at 7 bases. Losses at the gene ends were 4 bases for V and 7 bases for J; bases not matched to a gene: 9. Per germline, CDR1 MGHDK and CDR2 SYGVNS. This CDR3 has 14 residues. CDR3 loop: CASSVGGWYGGYTF. The CDR3 nucleotides are TGTGCCAGCAGTGTAGGGGGCTGGTATGGTGGCTACACCTTC.

This clonotype was seen more than once but under ten times. This rearrangement joins TRBV11-2 to TRBJ1-6; D uncertain. The germline V gene has CDR1 SGHAT and CDR2 FQNNGV. The CDR3 sequence is 13 residues long. V gave up 6 bases and J gave up 10 bases, with 13 bases separating them. The CDR3 bases are TGTGCCAGCAGTCCCCAGGAGCAATCACCCCTCCACTTT. Its translation is CASSPQEQSPLHF. Combining the CDR3 with reference TRBV11-2 and TRBJ1-6 gives the whole variable domain EAGVAQSPRYKIIEKRQSVAFWCNPISGHATLYWYQQILGQGPKLLIQFQNNGVVDDSQLPKDRFSAERLKGVDSTLKIQPAKLEDSAVYLCASSPQEQSPLHFGNGTRLTVT.

The chain uses TRBV7-2 and TRBJ1-4; the D gene is possibly TRBD1 (5 bases). The CDR3 has 14 residues. With 5 bases removed from V and 6 bases from J, the gap between germline ends came to 13 bases. From germline, CDR1 is SGHTA and CDR2 FQGNSA. The CDR3 DNA sequence: TGTGCCAGCAGCCCCCGGGGGTCTGATGAAAAACTGTTTTTT. Translation gives CASSPRGSDEKLFF.

In this sample, this clonotype turned up a few times. The chain couples TRBV21-1 to TRBJ1-2; the table's D gene call, TRBD1, was not cross checked with the DNA. TRBV21-1 is classified as a pseudogene. The CDR3 runs 11 residues. CDR3: CASSNQGGYTF. CDR3 nucleotides: TGTGCCAGCAGCAACCAGGGCGGCTACACCTTC.

The chain recombines TRBV6-1 with TRBJ2-3; D remains unclear. The CDR3 runs 16 residues. Trimming took off 5 bases at V and 2 bases at J, with 17 bases between the two ends. Germline lookup yields CDR1 MNHNS and CDR2 SASEGT. The CDR3 loop reads CASSNGRTSTTDTQYF. CDR3 DNA sequence: TGTGCCAGCAGTAACGGGCGGACCTCAACCACAGATACGCAGTATTTT.

A few counts support this clonotype. J is TRBJ2-2 and V is TRBV24-1, with D unresolved. This CDR3 spans 12 amino acids. Germline-derived CDR1 and CDR2 are KGHDR and SFDVKD. Between the trimmed V and J ends, which lost 0 bases and 6 bases, there was a span of 1 base. The CDR3: CATSDLAGELFF. Written as DNA, the CDR3 is TGTGCCACCAGTGATTTGGCCGGGGAGCTGTTTTTT.

This clonotype has a handful of counts. The chain is built from TRBV20-1 and TRBJ1-5; perhaps TRBD1 as D (5 bases). Germline lookup yields CDR1 DFQATT and CDR2 SNEGSKA (reference sequence). The CDR3 has 16 residues. V was cut by 5 bases and J by 6 bases, with 23 bases left in between. In DNA, the CDR3 is TGCAGTGCTGGGTCCTCATTGGCAGGGTCGAGTCAGCCCCAGCATTTT. Encoded protein: CSAGSSLAGSSQPQHF.

This clonotype has only a few counts. The chain joins TRBV12-3 or TRBV12-4 to TRBJ2-7; 10 nucleotides agree with TRBD2. V was pared by 8 bases and J by 4 bases, with 8 bases of the junction left unmatched. CDR3 length equals 14 residues. The DNA of the CDR3 is TGTGCCAGCCGGACGAGCGGGAGGGGGTACGAGCAGTACTTC. This sequence encodes CASRTSGRGYEQYF.

The J gene is TRBJ1-4, the V gene TRBV7-9, with 8 nucleotides matching TRBD1. The germline gives CDR1 SEHNR, CDR2 FQNEAQ (reference sequence). The CDR3 is made up of 13 amino acids. The J segment lost 8 bases and the V segment lost 3 bases, leaving 2 bases of the junction unmatched. The CDR3 is CASSFDRGEKLFF. The DNA of the CDR3 is TGTGCCAGCAGCTTTGACAGGGGCGAAAAACTGTTTTTT.

This clonotype showed up just a few times. The chain links TRBV11-1 to TRBJ2-3; D gene uncertain. The germline V gene has CDR1 SGHAT and CDR2 FQDESV (reference sequence). The CDR3 has 17 amino acids. Trimming took 2 bases from V and 1 from J, leaving 16 bases between them. The CDR3 here is CASSLRIGRQRTDTQYF. CDR3 nucleotide sequence: TGTGCCAGCAGCTTACGGATTGGGCGGCAGCGCACAGATACGCAGTATTTT. The complete variable domain, with remaining parts taken from reference TRBV11-1 and TRBJ2-3, reads EAEVAQSPRYKITEKSQAVAFWCDPISGHATLYWYRQILGQGPELLVQFQDESVVDDSQLPKDRFSAERLKGVDSTLKIQPAELGDSAMYLCASSLRIGRQRTDTQYFGPGTRLTVL.

V and J are TRBV6-1 and TRBJ1-5; D might be TRBD1 (5 bases). The V gene's germline CDR1 is MNHNS and CDR2 SASEGT. The CDR3 consists of 15 residues. V was pared by 5 bases and J by 3 bases, with 14 bases between. CDR3 bases: TGTGCCAGCAGTCCCGGGACTTCGGCCAATCAGCCCCAGCATTTT. This codes for CASSPGTSANQPQHF.

A word on this clonotype: This clone may be a read error of a much larger clone one base away. The chain has TRBV7-2 and TRBJ1-1; D is unclear. Germline V gives CDR1 SGHTA, CDR2 FQGNSA. The ends were cut back, 4 bases at V and 1 base at J, with 10 bases in the middle. CDR3 length: 14 residues. The CDR3 loop is CASSSPDKNTEAFF. Written as DNA, the CDR3 is TGTGCCAGCAGCTCCCCAGACAAGAACACTGAAGCTTTCTTT.

This clonotype showed up just a few times. V and J are TRBV7-8 and TRBJ2-3, with D tentatively TRBD1 (5 bases). The CDR3 is 16 residues long. V lost 3 bases to trimming and J lost 5 bases, with 18 bases between them. CDR1 and CDR2 (germline): SGHVS, FQNEAQ. The CDR3 spells CASSLLTGNKGDTQYF. The CDR3, as DNA: TGTGCCAGCAGCTTGTTAACAGGAAACAAAGGAGATACGCAGTATTTT.

This rearrangement joins TRBV11-2 to TRBJ1-2; 10 nucleotides align to TRBD1. This CDR3 spans 17 amino acids. V dropped 0 bases and J dropped 4; count of bases not matched to a gene: 8. Per germline, CDR1 SGHAT and CDR2 FQNNGV. The chain's CDR3 is CASSLDEDRGRGYGYTF. DNA of the CDR3: TGTGCCAGCAGCTTAGATGAAGACAGGGGGCGCGGCTATGGCTACACCTTC.

This chain joins TRBV19 and TRBJ1-1; no clear D. This CDR3 comprises 13 residues. CDR1 and CDR2 from the germline V gene are LNHDA and SQIVND (reference sequence). Trimming took off 6 bases at V and 1 base at J, with 9 bases between the two ends. CDR3 in DNA: TGTGCCAGTAGGACACCATCGAACACTGAAGCTTTCTTT. It translates to CASRTPSNTEAFF.

The chain combines TRBV28 with TRBJ2-5; TRBD2 aligns across 10 bases. Looked up from germline, CDR1 is MDHEN and CDR2 is SYDVKM. The CDR3 length is 17 residues. Trimming at V came to 2 bases and at J to 5 bases, leaving 11 bases not matched to a gene. CDR3 in amino acids: CASSLGLAGDSSETQYF. For the CDR3, the DNA is TGTGCCAGCAGTTTAGGCCTAGCGGGAGATTCGTCGGAGACCCAGTACTTC.